This TCR beta chain was obtained from a study of cytomegalovirus exposure and HLA in healthy donors (dated by TCRdb to 2017 to 2019). Concerning the study at large: An earlier analysis of 587 of the donors reported 276 Gb of sequence data and 117 million unique TCR beta sequences obtained from about 200 million T cells. The later analysis used no new phenotypic data to find candidate immune exposures, relying instead on TCR beta sequences and their occurrence across donors. Typing coverage differed by locus: A, B, C, DRB1 and DQB1 were typed in roughly 620-640 donors, DQA1 in about 550, DPA1 in approximately 600, and DPB1 in around 440. Because of strong linkage in the cohort, roughly five DR-DQ haplotypes were treated as single units for association and clustering. An earlier analysis of 450 to 750 of the donors used high-throughput TCR beta sequencing to judge whether each TCR beta V gene segment behaved as functional or pseudogenic. The study profiled the T cell repertoires of about 720 subjects by immunosequencing and related them to cytomegalovirus serostatus. Among the 398 genotyped donors, 81% belonged to the genetic ancestry cluster associated with self-reported Caucasian donors. Donor age, sex, ethnicity and CMV serostatus were compiled together with the repertoire data. A later genetic analysis took genome-wide SNP genotypes for about 55% of the 666 donors and used that subset as a discovery cohort. A later analysis re-analyzed previously published TCR beta repertoires from 660 or so donors and added high-resolution HLA genotyping to study TCR occurrence patterns. Every repertoire in the discovery cohort had been generated on one and the same sequencing platform. The study combined high-throughput TCR immunosequencing, statistical association of individual TCRs with disease status, and machine learning to predict cytomegalovirus infection status. An early release that covered about 600 HLA-typed donors contained about 290 gigabases of sequencing data and tens of millions of unique TCR sequences. A separate validation cohort of roughly 110 different subjects was used in addition to the roughly 620-subject first cohort. Among about 390 genotyped donors of the cohort, an average of approximately 240,000 unique TCR beta nucleotide sequences were sequenced per donor, approximately 20% of them non-productive. Both class I and class II loci were covered by HLA typing, at four-digit resolution. The study aimed to test whether signatures of past pathogen exposure could be identified by cataloging public T cell receptors.

Concerning this clone itself: It lacks a known antigen. No clone much larger than this one lies a single base away; base qualities are absent.

Spanning cysteine to phenylalanine, the CDR3 consists of 14 amino acids. Only CDR3 DNA remains: 42 bases, in frame from the first base. Cut back by 6 bases and 1 base, the V and J ends lie 15 bases apart. Looking up the germline V gene yields CDR1 SQVTM and CDR2 ANQGSEA. What the authors observed across the whole study: In a later analysis, several top co-occurrence clusters were reported to appear linked to parvovirus B19, influenza, CMV and Epstein-Barr virus. In an earlier analysis of 500 to 650 of the donors, most TCR beta V segments appeared in productive rearrangements about 87% or about 30% of the time, broadly matching IMGT annotations. Most TCR sequences were observed very rarely across donors, whereas some public TCRs were present in many individuals. In vitro tests confirmed that a few of the cytomegalovirus-associated TCR beta chains recognize cytomegalovirus antigens. Compared with the approximately 700-donor mean, donors in an Asian-associated ancestry cluster had fewer N-insertions in productive TCRs, according to a later genetic analysis. Because counts were too low, 15 to 20 rarely observed V segments, including chromosome 9 orphons, were excluded from the earlier analysis of several hundred of the donors. Presence/absence analyses assumed roughly uniform sequencing depth across donors, an assumption that may not hold. A cluster of highly shared sequence variants was judged likely to be a technical artifact of the sequencing pipeline. A later analysis found that HLA-associated TCR beta chains were more clonally expanded and had lower generation probabilities than equally common non-associated chains. CMV serostatus was the only immune exposure information available for the cohort. A further reported finding was that TCR beta sequences accurately predicted the HLA-A and HLA-B alleles for most subjects in the first cohort. In a later analysis, TCR association rates were found to vary across HLA loci, with the most associated TCRs seen for DRB1 alleles and the fewest for HLA-C alleles. Assigning TCR associations to individual alleles was difficult when HLA alleles, especially DR and DQ, strongly co-occurred. The classifier was reported to diagnose cytomegalovirus status with high specificity and sensitivity in both the original and validation cohorts. Correlated functional status among segregating V segments might be attributable to linkage disequilibrium, but an unknown experimental factor could not be ruled out. At a false discovery rate of 0.05, a later analysis linked around 15,000 TCR beta sequences to specific HLA alleles. Some IMGT-functional V segments, including TRBV6-2 and TRBV6-3, could not be distinguished by the 87-base-pair reads and were therefore excluded. Because HLA typing was missing for some donors at each locus, association tests included only the typed subset. The study listed 164 TCR beta chains as associated with cytomegalovirus. A later genetic analysis associated a missense DCLRE1C variant with V-gene and J-gene trimming of TCR beta chains, and an independent cohort replicated the association. Only TCR beta chains were sequenced in this cohort, and the absence of alpha or paired-chain data limited detectable features. It was suggested by the authors that the approach could potentially be generalized to other disease states and immunological phenotypes. In a later analysis, most CMV-associated TCR beta chains were found to appear HLA-restricted, with HLA associations seemingly driven largely by CMV exposure.

Library construction relied on the immunoSEQ multiplex PCR assay. A mixture of 60 forward primers for TCR Vbeta segments and 13 reverse primers for TCR Jbeta segments was used in the multiplex PCR. A multiplex PCR assay on genomic DNA amplified the CDR3 region of rearranged TCR beta genes. The amplified TCR beta libraries were sequenced on the Illumina HiSeq System as 87-base-pair reads. As for how the authors treated the data: A later analysis counted about 80 million unique TCR beta chains across the 600 to 850 repertoires, and some 11 million of these chains were shared by at least two donors. Raw reads were error-corrected and collapsed into unique sequences with a nearest-neighbor algorithm that merged closely related sequences to remove PCR and sequencing errors. CDR3 sequences were aligned to IMGT reference sequences to assign V, D and J gene segments. For a sequence to be retained, a match of at least six nucleotides was required to both a V gene segment and a J gene segment. Rearrangements were called productive when the CDR3 lacked stop codons and stayed in frame with V and J; all others were non-productive. Following IMGT convention, CDR3 was defined as the stretch from the second conserved V-encoded cysteine up to the conserved J-encoded phenylalanine. The earlier analysis of some 550 of the donors excluded any sequence lacking an unambiguous match to a single V gene segment. In an earlier analysis of more than 500 of the donors, a V segment was called functional when productive rearrangements were above 56.7%, and segregating when the standard deviation between donors exceeded 5%. A statistical classification framework was developed to diagnose cytomegalovirus status using the catalog of TCR beta chain sequences. In a later analysis, V and J genes were assigned by comparing TCR nucleotide sequences against IMGT/GENE-DB human TR gene sequences. The TCRdist pipeline was used in a later analysis to assign CDR3 sequences and most-parsimonious VDJ recombination scenarios. A later analysis defined each TCR beta chain by its CDR3 amino acid sequence plus V-gene family, and excluded reads lacking a unique V-gene family. To address suspected cross-contamination and a sequencing artifact, a later analysis removed a few hundred highly shared, low-generation-probability nucleotide sequences. A later analysis calculated a clonal expansion index for each public chain from normalized within-repertoire ranks of inferred template counts. In a later analysis, generation probabilities were computed with a VDJ recombination model fitted to out-of-frame rearrangements, and the resulting probabilities were checked against IGoR. In a later analysis, TCR-TCR, TCR-HLA and TCR-CMV co-occurrence was scored with hypergeometric tests, and a repertoire-size bias correction was applied to TCR pairs. A later analysis estimated false discovery rates by permuting HLA or CMV assignments 20 times. In a later analysis, co-occurring TCRs were grouped using DBSCAN, with TCRdist sequence similarity added in when clustering inside HLA-allele-positive subsets. Repertoires with fewer than 30,000 or more than 120,000 public chains were left out of co-occurrence clustering, as were four to six repertoires with anomalous nucleotide sharing. The clones in this table, taken by TCRdb from immuneACCESS, are in-frame only. Not every clone is retained; where verified, under half of the shortfall comes from an unresolved V gene, and the cause of the rest is unknown. From that table come the V and J calls and clone size; the DNA was used to work out D and trimming. This sample comprises fewer than 200,000 clones, around 75% of them detected only once. Clones ranked in the top ten supply approximately 2.6% of the sample.

The cohort consisted of more than 650 healthy bone marrow donors. Cohort members were all nominally healthy when sampled, although unrecorded immune exposures were likely present. The donor tested CMV seronegative, placing the donor among the 350 or so seronegative members of the cohort. A peripheral blood sample was provided by each donor, and peripheral blood mononuclear cells were used for TCR beta sequencing. Genomic DNA extraction from the blood cell samples was performed with the Qiagen DNeasy Blood Extraction Kit. This sequence uses TRBV29-1 and TRBJ2-5, and possibly TRBD2, on 5 matching bases. This TCR derives from a female donor in good health and CMV-seronegative. The sequenced sample consisted of PBMCs. The CDR3 corresponds to CSVGGSPVQETQYF. The DNA sequence is given as TGCAGCGTCGGCGGGTCACCCGTCCAAGAGACCCAGTACTTC.